Below, 20 T cell receptor beta chains from the same sample are listed, as sequenced in a study of blood T cell repertoires in COVID-19. Assay: immunoSEQ multiplex PCR; the TCRdb copy retains only in-frame clones and omits some. The profile shows under 200,000 clones, more than 75% of them singletons. What was sequenced was peripheral blood. All receptors derive from a man in his forties or fifties with active or convalescent COVID-19.

This chain connects TRBV9 to TRBJ2-3; 8 bases align to TRBD2. Trimming cost V 4 bases and J 6 bases; bases outside gene matches: 7. This CDR3 spans 14 amino acids. Per the germline V gene, CDR1 is SGDLS and CDR2 is YYNGEE. This CDR3 is CASSIRTSMDTQYF. CDR3 coding DNA: TGTGCCAGCAGCATCCGGACTAGCATGGATACGCAGTATTTT.

The chain employs TRBV5-1 and TRBJ1-2; TRBD1 aligns across 8 bases. The CDR3 extends over 15 amino acids. Trimming cost V 1 base and J 7 bases; bases outside gene matches: 9. The germline CDR1 and CDR2 sequences are SGHRS and YFSETQ. The CDR3 coding sequence is TGCGCCAGCAGCTTGACGACAGGGGATTGGGGTGGCTACACCTTC. Amino acids: CASSLTTGDWGGYTF.

The chain has TRBV28 and TRBJ1-3, with D tentatively TRBD1 (5 bases). The CDR3 sequence is 14 residues long. Germline V gene sequence: CDR1 MDHEN, CDR2 SYDVKM. Trimming cost V 9 bases and J 2 bases, with 14 bases left between them. The CDR3 is CASRVGRAGNTIYF. CDR3 nucleotide sequence: TGTGCCAGTAGGGTGGGCAGGGCTGGAAACACCATATATTTT.

The gene calls are TRBV3-1 (or the pseudogene TRBV3-2) and TRBJ2-1, with 12 bases lining up with TRBD2. The germline gives CDR1 LGHDT, CDR2 YNNKEL (reference sequence). This CDR3 is 15 amino acids long. Unmatched junction bases numbered 7, after V lost 7 bases and J lost 6 bases. CDR3 sequence: CASNLAGGPFNEQFF. The CDR3 DNA follows: TGTGCCAGCAATCTAGCGGGGGGGCCCTTCAATGAGCAGTTCTTC.

The V call is TRBV5-1, the J call TRBJ2-3; D possibly corresponds to TRBD2 (6 bases). Looked up from germline, CDR1 is SGHRS and CDR2 is YFSETQ. V was cut by 0 bases and J by 4 bases, with 12 bases left in between. The CDR3 runs 15 residues. CDR3 in amino acids: CASSLVGGVADTQYF. CDR3 nucleotides: TGCGCCAGCAGCTTGGTCGGGGGAGTGGCAGATACGCAGTATTTT.

This clone has just one count. Here the CDR3 DNA reads TGTGCCAGCAGCCCAACGAGACAGTATAATTCACCCCTCCACTTT. Amino acid sequence: CASSPTRQYNSPLHF. This rearrangement joins TRBV11-2 to TRBJ1-6; D is possibly TRBD1 (5 bases). This CDR3 comprises 15 residues. V was cut by 5 bases and J by 4 bases, with 12 bases left in between. Germline V CDR1 and CDR2: SGHAT, FQNNGV.

J is TRBJ2-7 and V is TRBV20-1, with D possibly TRBD1 on 6 matching bases. The V end lost 3 bases, the J end lost 0 bases, and 15 bases lay between the germline ends. This CDR3 has 15 residues. Germline loops: CDR1 DFQATT, CDR2 SNEGSKA (reference sequence). The CDR3 DNA follows: TGCAGTGCTAGTGTGACAGGCTTTAGCTCCTACGAGCAGTACTTC. Protein sequence: CSASVTGFSSYEQYF.

The genes are TRBV28 and TRBJ2-3; 7 bases fit TRBD1. Looked up from germline, CDR1 is MDHEN and CDR2 is SYDVKM. CDR3 length: 14 residues. V lost 4 bases and J lost 2; bases outside the gene matches: 3. This CDR3 is CASSYDRVTDTQYF. The CDR3 coding sequence is TGTGCCAGCAGTTACGACAGGGTCACAGATACGCAGTATTTT. The complete variable domain, with remaining parts taken from reference TRBV28 and TRBJ2-3, reads DVKVTQSSRYLVKRTGEKVFLECVQDMDHENMFWYRQDPGLGLRLIYFSYDVKMKEKGDIPEGYSVSREKKERFSLILESASTNQTSMYLCASSYDRVTDTQYFGPGTRLTVL.

The count of this clone is one. The chain combines TRBV27 with TRBJ1-2; the D gene is possibly TRBD1 (6 bases). The CDR3 runs 13 residues. CDR1 MNHEY and CDR2 SMNVEV come from the germline V gene (reference sequence). V lost 5 bases, J lost 7 bases, and 14 bases lay in between. CDR3 loop: CASSPQGFAGYTF. In nucleotides, the CDR3 is TGTGCCAGCAGTCCGCAGGGGTTCGCTGGCTACACCTTC.

The chain uses TRBV9 and TRBJ2-5; 8 bases line up with TRBD2. After removal of 0 bases from V and 3 bases from J, the junction contained 7 bases not matched to a gene. The CDR3 is made up of 16 amino acids. The germline V gene encodes CDR1 SGDLS and CDR2 YYNGEE. DNA of the CDR3: TGTGCCAGCAGCGTAGCGGGCGGTAGCGGGGAAGAGACCCAGTACTTC. It yields the protein CASSVAGGSGEETQYF.

The rearrangement links TRBV6-2 or TRBV6-3 to TRBJ1-5; 8 bases align to TRBD1. The CDR3 is 14 residues long. Trimming took 2 bases from V and 7 from J; bases not matched to a gene: 4. Germline V lookup: CDR1 MNHEY, CDR2 SVGEGT. CDR3: CASSYSRGRQPQHF. The CDR3 region has the DNA TGTGCCAGCAGTTACAGCAGGGGGCGGCAGCCCCAGCATTTT.

The rearrangement joins TRBV11-1 to TRBJ1-2; 8 bases are shared with TRBD1. The CDR3 spans 15 residues. The germline V gene encodes CDR1 SGHAT and CDR2 FQDESV (reference sequence). V shed 1 base, J shed 3 bases, and the junction held 4 bases outside the gene matches. Written as DNA, the CDR3 is TGTGCCAGCAGCTTAGTCCAGGGGGCGGACTATGGCTACACCTTC. Translation: CASSLVQGADYGYTF.

This chain uses TRBV14 with TRBJ2-2; weak D call: TRBD1 (5 bases). CDR1 is SGHDN, CDR2 FVKESK, per germline. Trimming stripped 1 base from V and 3 bases from J, with 9 bases between. This CDR3 is built from 15 residues. This CDR3 is CASSQVRGYTGELFF. CDR3 in DNA: TGTGCCAGCAGCCAAGTAAGGGGTTACACCGGGGAGCTGTTTTTT.

The chain has TRBV2 and TRBJ2-7; D not certain. Trimming left V 2 bases short and J 0 bases short, with 8 bases between. The CDR3 has 14 residues. Looked up from germline, CDR1 is SNHLY and CDR2 is FYNNEI. In DNA form, the CDR3 reads TGTGCCAGCAGTGAATGGTACAGCTCCTACGAGCAGTACTTC. Translated: CASSEWYSSYEQYF.

This rearrangement joins TRBV13 to TRBJ2-3; D ambiguous. Germline V CDR1 and CDR2: PRHDT, FYEKMQ (reference sequence). Between the trimmed V and J ends, which lost 0 bases and 0 bases, there was a span of 10 bases. This CDR3 region has 16 residues. CDR3 in DNA: TGTGCCAGCAGCTTAGGTTCGCTCCTAAGCACAGATACGCAGTATTTT. Translated, it gives CASSLGSLLSTDTQYF.

The chain has TRBV7-2 and TRBJ2-1; 7 bases are a match to TRBD1. V gave up 5 bases and J gave up 8 bases; unmatched junction bases: 9. The CDR3 spans 14 residues. Looked up from germline, CDR1 is SGHTA and CDR2 is FQGNSA. This CDR3 reads CASSPGQPHDEQFF. CDR3 DNA: TGTGCCAGCAGCCCGGGACAGCCGCACGATGAGCAGTTCTTC.

The chain is built from TRBV13 and TRBJ1-2; 11 positions match TRBD1. J was trimmed by 2 bases and V by 5 bases; bases with no gene match: 4. The CDR3 is 15 residues long. Per germline, CDR1 PRHDT and CDR2 FYEKMQ (reference sequence). The CDR3 sequence: CASSGTGGRNYGYTF. The CDR3 DNA reads as TGTGCCAGCAGCGGGACAGGGGGTCGGAACTATGGCTACACCTTC.

This chain joins TRBV7-9 and TRBJ1-1; 8 bases are shared with TRBD1. J was trimmed by 4 bases and V by 6 bases; bases with no gene match: 7. From germline, CDR1 is SEHNR and CDR2 FQNEAQ (reference sequence). The CDR3 runs to 14 residues. The DNA of the CDR3 is TGTGCCAGCAGGGACGGTGGACAGGGCACTGAAGCTTTCTTT. Its protein is CASRDGGQGTEAFF.

The rearrangement joins TRBV6-6 to TRBJ1-1; TRBD1 agrees at 7 bases. The CDR3 covers 14 residues. The ends lost 6 bases at V and 3 bases at J; junction bases unmatched: 7. CDR1 is MNHNY and CDR2 is SVGAGI in the germline V gene (reference sequence). CDR3 sequence reads: CASSPPGQHTEAFF. The CDR3 nucleotides read TGTGCCAGCAGCCCCCCGGGACAGCACACTGAAGCTTTCTTT.

V usage is TRBV6-6 and J usage is TRBJ1-2; a possible D gene is TRBD1 (6 bases). Trimming took 7 bases from V and 3 from J, leaving 12 bases between them. This CDR3 has 13 residues. CDR1 and CDR2 (germline): MNHNY, SVGAGI (reference sequence). CDR3 DNA sequence: TGTGCCAGCACCCACAGGGTCGACTATGGCTACACCTTC. It yields the protein CASTHRVDYGYTF.